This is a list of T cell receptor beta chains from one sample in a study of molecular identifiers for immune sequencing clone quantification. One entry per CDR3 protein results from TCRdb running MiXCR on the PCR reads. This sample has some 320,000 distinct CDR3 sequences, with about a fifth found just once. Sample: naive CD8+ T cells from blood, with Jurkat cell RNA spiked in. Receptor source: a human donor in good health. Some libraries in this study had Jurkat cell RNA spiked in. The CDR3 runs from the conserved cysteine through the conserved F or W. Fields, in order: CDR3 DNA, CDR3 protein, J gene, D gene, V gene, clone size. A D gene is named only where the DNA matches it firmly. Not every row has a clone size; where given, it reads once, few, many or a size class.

TGTGCCAGCAGTTACTCGCGGATAGGCTTATCCTACGAGCAGTACTTC CASSYSRIGLSYEQYF TRBJ2-7 - TRBV6-2/TRBV6-3 many
TGTGCCAGCAGCTTATCAGTTCGAGATGAGCAGTTCTTC CASSLSVRDEQFF TRBJ2-1 - TRBV7-9 many
TGTGCCAGCAGCGCCCCGGGACTAGCGGGGACCCAAGAGACCCAGTACTTC CASSAPGLAGTQETQYF TRBJ2-5 TRBD2 TRBV7-9 few
TGTGCCAGCAGCCCAAGGGAAGGTGATACGCAGTATTTT CASSPREGDTQYF TRBJ2-3 - TRBV7-2 many
TGTGCCATTTCCGCGGAGGGGTTGAACACCGGGGAGCTGTTTTTT CAISAEGLNTGELFF TRBJ2-2 - TRBV7-9 -
TGCGCCAGCAGCTTGGATGCAGCTTCGACAACTAATGAAAAACTGTTTTTT CASSLDAASTTNEKLFF TRBJ1-4 - TRBV5-1 many
TGCAGTGCTACTCGGGAGGGATCCTACGAGCAGTACTTC CSATREGSYEQYF TRBJ2-7 TRBD2 TRBV20-1 many
TGTGCCAGCAGCCAGTCTGGTACCCCCAACCCACCCCTCCACTTT CASSQSGTPNPPLHF TRBJ1-6 - TRBV7-9 many
TGTGCCAGCAGTTACTCTTCTACAACAGACCTGATTTTCATTCAGTACTTC CASSYSSTTDLIFIQYF TRBJ2-4 - TRBV6-2/TRBV6-3 few
TGCGCCAGCAGCCAGGGACAGGCCTGGGAGCAGTACTTC CASSQGQAWEQYF TRBJ2-7 TRBD1 TRBV4-3 -
TGCAGTGCTAGAGAGGGGGCAACTCAAGAAGCTTTCTTT CSAREGATQEAFF TRBJ1-1 - TRBV20-1 many
TGCAGCGTTGAAGTACTTACTGGCTACACCTTC CSVEVLTGYTF TRBJ1-2 - TRBV29-1 -
TGTGCCAGCAGTCGAATGGGGGGGCCAGCAGATACGCAGTATTTT CASSRMGGPADTQYF TRBJ2-3 - TRBV12-3/TRBV12-4 many
TGTGCCAGCAGTTACTATGGGACACACACAGATACGCAGTATTTT CASSYYGTHTDTQYF TRBJ2-3 - TRBV6-6 many
TGTGCCAGTAGTATAGTGGCGGGGCACACCGGGGAGCTGTTTTTT CASSIVAGHTGELFF TRBJ2-2 - TRBV19 many
TGTGCCAGTAGTATCTTCGAGTCCTACGAGCAGTACTTC CASSIFESYEQYF TRBJ2-7 - TRBV19 -
TGTGCCAGCAGTTACGTGGAGGGGATGAAGCAGTTCTTC CASSYVEGMKQFF TRBJ2-1 - TRBV6-5 many